Following are 15 T cell receptor beta chains from one sample sequenced in a study of blood T cell repertoires in COVID-19. Method: immunoSEQ multiplex PCR; TCRdb's copy keeps in-frame clones and lacks some. The sample has about 200,000 clones, around nine tenths seen once; the top ten hold around 6%. The specimen sequenced was peripheral blood. Receptors were obtained from a man aged 40-50 years with active or convalescent COVID-19.

V gene TRBV18 combines with J gene TRBJ1-1; possibly TRBD1 for D (6 bases). The length of the CDR3 is 15 residues. Germline CDR1 KGHSH, CDR2 LQKENI. The ends were cut back, 2 bases at V and 11 bases at J, with 21 bases in the middle. The CDR3 DNA reads TGTGCCAGCTCACCAACGACAGGATCCGGTATGAAGGCTTTCTTT. Its protein is CASSPTTGSGMKAFF.

This clone was picked up one time. J is TRBJ1-2 and V is TRBV6-1, with 7 bases matching TRBD1. The CDR3 runs 16 residues. Trimming removed 6 bases from V and 7 bases from J; junction bases left unmatched: 17. Germline CDR1 and CDR2: MNHNS and SASEGT. The DNA for the CDR3 is TGTGCCAGCAGGGAATACCGGGACAGCTATGGGGCTGGCTACACCTTC. The encoded protein is CASREYRDSYGAGYTF.

This clone was seen just once. This chain joins TRBV5-1 and TRBJ2-5, with a possible D match to TRBD2 (5 bases). The ends were cut back, 4 bases at V and 5 bases at J, with 12 bases in the middle. From germline, CDR1 is SGHRS and CDR2 YFSETQ. This CDR3 has 13 residues. The CDR3 is CASSKGLPETQYF. The CDR3 DNA follows: TGCGCCAGCAGCAAAGGACTCCCGGAGACCCAGTACTTC. Using reference TRBV5-1 and TRBJ2-5 for the parts outside the CDR3, the full variable domain is KAGVTQTPRYLIKTRGQQVTLSCSPISGHRSVSWYQQTPGQGLQFLFEYFSETQRNKGNFPGRFSGRQFSNSRSEMNVSTLELGDSALYLCASSKGLPETQYFGPGTRLLVL.

This clone appeared once. The chain has TRBV28 and TRBJ2-7; D not certain. This CDR3 has 14 residues. The V and J ends lost 6 bases and 3 bases respectively, with 15 bases between them. Per the germline V gene, CDR1 is MDHEN and CDR2 is SYDVKM. CDR3 in DNA: TGTGCCAGCAGCCCAAAAGCCATTTACTACGAGCAGTACTTC. It specifies CASSPKAIYYEQYF.

The rearrangement links TRBV19 to TRBJ1-1; possible D gene TRBD1, 5 bases. The CDR3 loop spans 15 amino acids. The V end lost 3 bases, the J end lost 0 bases, and 11 bases lay between the germline ends. Germline V gene sequence: CDR1 LNHDA, CDR2 SQIVND (reference sequence). Here the CDR3 reads CASSIAGSMNTEAFF. The CDR3 nucleotides read TGTGCCAGTAGTATTGCAGGGTCCATGAACACTGAAGCTTTCTTT.

This clone has just a few counts. The J gene is TRBJ2-1, the V gene TRBV10-3; 8 bases align to TRBD2. The CDR3 length is 15 residues. Germline CDR1 reads ENHRY; CDR2 reads SYGVKD. J lost 6 bases, V lost 6 bases, and 10 bases had no gene match. The CDR3 sequence is CAISDRRTSLNEQFF. DNA of the CDR3: TGTGCCATCAGCGATCGACGGACTAGCCTCAATGAGCAGTTCTTC.

V and J are TRBV19 and TRBJ2-7, with D uncertain. Trimming cost V 1 base and J 2 bases, with 9 bases left between them. The CDR3 is made up of 14 amino acids. Germline CDR1 reads LNHDA; CDR2 reads SQIVND (reference sequence). In nucleotides, the CDR3 is TGTGCCAGTAGTATAGCACACCAAACCTACGAGCAGTACTTC. Translating gives CASSIAHQTYEQYF.

The table lists this clone with a count of one. V is TRBV3-1 (or the pseudogene TRBV3-2) and J is TRBJ2-5; D is ambiguous. From germline, CDR1 is LGHDT and CDR2 YNNKEL (reference sequence). The CDR3 spans 14 residues. Trimming removed 1 base from V and 2 bases from J, with 8 bases in between. Written as DNA, the CDR3 is TGTGCCAGCAGCCAAGTCCAGATACAAGAGACCCAGTACTTC. Amino acid sequence: CASSQVQIQETQYF.

The chain carries TRBV6-5 and TRBJ2-1; 8 bases match TRBD2. The J segment lost 6 bases and the V segment lost 4 bases, leaving 8 bases of the junction unmatched. The CDR3 loop spans 15 amino acids. CDR1 and CDR2 from the germline V gene are MNHEY and SVGAGI. CDR3 amino acids: CASSSFSGSANEQFF. The CDR3 nucleotides read TGTGCCAGCAGTTCTTTCAGCGGGAGTGCCAATGAGCAGTTCTTC.

The gene calls are TRBV19 and TRBJ2-5; TRBD1 matches at 7 bases. The V gene end was trimmed by 6 bases and the J gene end by 3 bases; junction bases not matched to a gene: 4. The CDR3 has 13 amino acids. Germline CDR1 reads LNHDA; CDR2 reads SQIVND (reference sequence). The CDR3: CASSLGQEETQYF. The CDR3 DNA is TGTGCCAGTAGCCTCGGACAGGAAGAGACCCAGTACTTC.

The rearrangement joins TRBV14 to TRBJ1-1; TRBD1 might be the D (5 bases). Germline V gives CDR1 SGHDN, CDR2 FVKESK. This CDR3 is 15 amino acids long. V gave up 5 bases and J gave up 0 bases, with 13 bases separating them. The CDR3 region is CASSFRQNMNTEAFF. In DNA, the CDR3 is TGTGCCAGCAGCTTCCGACAGAACATGAACACTGAAGCTTTCTTT.

The chain uses TRBV7-9 and TRBJ2-2, with D maybe TRBD1 (6 bases). Germline CDR1 and CDR2: SEHNR and FQNEAQ (reference sequence). V gave up 4 bases and J gave up 0 bases, with 9 bases separating them. The CDR3 covers 15 residues. The CDR3 DNA reads as TGTGCCAGCAGCTGGGGACAAACGAACACCGGGGAGCTGTTTTTT. Amino acids: CASSWGQTNTGELFF. The whole variable domain, filled in from reference TRBV7-9 and TRBJ2-2, reads DTGVSQNPRHKITKRGQNVTFRCDPISEHNRLYWYRQTLGQGPEFLTYFQNEAQLEKSRLLSDRFSAERPKGSFSTLEIQRTEQGDSAMYLCASSWGQTNTGELFFGEGSRLTVL.

The V call is TRBV5-4, the J call TRBJ2-3, with D maybe TRBD2 (5 bases). The germline V gene has CDR1 SGHNT and CDR2 YYREEE (reference sequence). The CDR3 spans 15 residues. The V and J ends lost 0 bases and 2 bases respectively, with 10 bases between them. CDR3 protein: CASSLGGEITDTQYF. The DNA of the CDR3 is TGTGCCAGCAGCTTGGGGGGAGAGATCACAGATACGCAGTATTTT. Together with reference TRBV5-4 and TRBJ2-3, the CDR3 gives the full variable domain: ETGVTQSPTHLIKTRGQQVTLRCSSQSGHNTVSWYQQALGQGPQFIFQYYREEENGRGNFPPRFSGLQFPNYSSELNVNALELDDSALYLCASSLGGEITDTQYFGPGTRLTVL.

The J gene is TRBJ1-1, the V gene TRBV11-3, with D hard to call. The CDR3 is made up of 14 amino acids. Germline lookup yields CDR1 SGHNT and CDR2 YENEEA. Trimming took off 2 bases at V and 1 base at J, with 8 bases between the two ends. The CDR3, as DNA: TGTGCCAGCAGCTTATCACAGCCGAACACTGAAGCTTTCTTT. Residues: CASSLSQPNTEAFF. Full variable domain (remainder filled in from reference TRBV11-3 and TRBJ1-1): EAGVVQSPRYKIIEKKQPVAFWCNPISGHNTLYWYLQNLGQGPELLIRYENEEAVDDSQLPKDRFSAERLKGVDSTLKIQPAELGDSAVYLCASSLSQPNTEAFFGQGTRLTVV.

The rearrangement uses TRBV19 and TRBJ2-2, with D possibly matching TRBD1 (6 bases). There are 15 residues in the CDR3. The germline V gene encodes CDR1 LNHDA and CDR2 SQIVND (reference sequence). V was clipped by 6 bases and J by 4 bases, with 15 bases between them. Here the CDR3 reads CASSNGQFGTGELFF. The CDR3 coding sequence is TGTGCCAGTAGCAATGGACAGTTCGGCACCGGGGAGCTGTTTTTT.